This T cell receptor beta chain was documented in a study of CD8 T cells in Susac syndrome. Reverse transcription of about 0.5 to 1 ug RNA was carried out with random hexamers. Amplification of TCR beta CDR3 used immunoSEQ multiplex PCR across 54 Vbeta and 13 Jbeta. TCRdb processed the immunoSEQ multiplex PCR reads anew with MiXCR; each CDR3 protein has one entry. Of fewer than 100,000 distinct CDR3 sequences in the sample, roughly 90% were seen once. Blood CD8+ and CD4+ T cells underwent high-throughput TCR beta sequencing. The CDR3 contains 16 residues. V dropped 4 bases and J dropped 4; count of bases not matched to a gene: 4. Germline CDR1 SGHNT, CDR2 YYREEE (reference sequence).

This clonotype originated in a human donor with multiple sclerosis. J is TRBJ2-2 and V is TRBV5-4; the match to TRBD2 covers 13 bases. The sequenced sample was CD8+ T cells from PBMCs. CDR3 sequence: CASSKGLAGPTGELFF. The CDR3 DNA is TGTGCCAGCAGCAAGGGACTAGCGGGACCCACCGGGGAGCTGTTTTTT.